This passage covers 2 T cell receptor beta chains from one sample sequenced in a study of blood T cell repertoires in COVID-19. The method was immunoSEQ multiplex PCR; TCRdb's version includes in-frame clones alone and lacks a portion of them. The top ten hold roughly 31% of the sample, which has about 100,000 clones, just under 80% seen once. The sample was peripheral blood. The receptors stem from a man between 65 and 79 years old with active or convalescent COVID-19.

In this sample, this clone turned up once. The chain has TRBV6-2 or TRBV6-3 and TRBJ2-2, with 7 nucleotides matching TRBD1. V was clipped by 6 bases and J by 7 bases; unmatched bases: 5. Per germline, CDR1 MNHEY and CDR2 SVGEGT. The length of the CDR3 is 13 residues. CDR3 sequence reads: CASSFDRVGELFF. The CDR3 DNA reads TGTGCCAGCAGCTTTGACAGGGTCGGGGAGCTGTTTTTT.

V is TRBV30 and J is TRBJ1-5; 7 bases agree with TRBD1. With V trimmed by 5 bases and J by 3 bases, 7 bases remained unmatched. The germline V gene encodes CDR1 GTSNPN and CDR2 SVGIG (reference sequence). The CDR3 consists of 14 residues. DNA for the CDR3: TGTGCCTGGGCGGAGGGACAGATCAATCAGCCCCAGCATTTT. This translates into CAWAEGQINQPQHF. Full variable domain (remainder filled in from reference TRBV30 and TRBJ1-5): SQTIHQWPATLVQPVGSPLSLECTVEGTSNPNLYWYRQAAGRGLQLLFYSVGIGQISSEVPQNLSASRPQDRQFILSSKKLLLSDSGFYLCAWAEGQINQPQHFGDGTRLSIL.